The 29 T cell receptor beta chains below all came from one sample that was sequenced in a study of control samples from healthy donors and cancer patients. Profiled with immunoSEQ multiplex PCR; TCRdb holds only in-frame clones, not every one. The repertoire consists of about 120,000 clones, with about 88% occurring once and the leading ten covering more than 1.5%. The sequenced sample was blood. These receptors were obtained from a man in his late teens or twenties in good health.

Of note for this clone: This sample also contains other DNA sequences that code for the same CDR3. The chain recombines TRBV3-1 (or the pseudogene TRBV3-2) with TRBJ2-7; D is perhaps TRBD1 or TRBD2 (5 bases each). Germline V lookup: CDR1 LGHDT, CDR2 YNNKEL (reference sequence). With 4 bases removed from V and 3 bases from J, the gap between germline ends came to 10 bases. This CDR3 has 13 amino acids. CDR3 sequence: CASSRDRGYEQYF. For the CDR3, the DNA is TGTGCCAGCAGCCGGGACCGCGGCTACGAGCAGTACTTC.

The V and J genes are TRBV19 and TRBJ2-7; 10 positions agree with TRBD2. The CDR3 covers 15 residues. In germline, CDR1 is LNHDA, CDR2 SQIVND (reference sequence). V shed 4 bases, J shed 7 bases, and the junction held 10 bases outside the gene matches. Here the CDR3 DNA reads TGTGCCAGTAGTACTCACGCCGGGACTAGCGAGGAGCAGTACTTC. Translating gives CASSTHAGTSEEQYF.

V is TRBV11-1 and J is TRBJ1-3; 7 bases agree with TRBD1. Germline V lookup: CDR1 SGHAT, CDR2 FQDESV (reference sequence). The CDR3 sequence is 14 residues long. V lost 6 bases, J lost 3 bases, and 5 bases stayed unmatched. CDR3 coding DNA: TGTGCCAGCAGTATCCGACAGGGTGGAAACACCATATATTTT. This sequence encodes CASSIRQGGNTIYF.

The chain employs TRBV10-1 and TRBJ2-7; possibly TRBD1 or TRBD2 for D (5 bases each). Germline assignment: CDR1 WNHNN and CDR2 SYGVQD (reference sequence). V lost 2 bases to trimming and J lost 1 base, with 9 bases between them. CDR3 size: 14 residues. CDR3 DNA sequence: TGCGCCAGCAGTGAGGGGGGTAGGTCCTACGAGCAGTACTTC. This codes for CASSEGGRSYEQYF.

CDR3 coding DNA: TGCGCCAGCAGCCAAGATAGGTCTAGCGGTGGGGAGACCCAGTACTTC. Translation: CASSQDRSSGGETQYF. J is TRBJ2-5 and V is TRBV4-3; 7 nucleotides line up with TRBD2. CDR1 LGHNA and CDR2 YSLEER come from the germline V gene. The CDR3 has 16 amino acids. Trimming removed 0 bases from V and 5 bases from J; junction bases left unmatched: 9.

The chain combines TRBV9 with TRBJ2-2; 11 bases are shared with TRBD1. CDR3 length: 17 amino acids. With V trimmed by 1 base and J by 6 bases, 8 bases remained unmatched. Per germline, CDR1 SGDLS and CDR2 YYNGEE. The CDR3 nucleotides are TGTGCCAGCAGCGTACAATGGGACAGGGGGTTCGCCGGGGAGCTGTTTTTT. Residues: CASSVQWDRGFAGELFF.

This clone was counted a few times. The chain uses TRBV2 and TRBJ2-1; no reliable D call. Trimming stripped 10 bases from V and 1 base from J, with 14 bases between. The germline V gene has CDR1 SNHLY and CDR2 FYNNEI. The CDR3 covers 14 residues. Here the CDR3 reads CATRQLTSYNEQFF. The CDR3 region has the DNA TGTGCCACTCGACAACTTACGTCCTACAATGAGCAGTTCTTC.

The CDR3 region has the DNA TGCGCCAGCAGCCCCGGGGGCCTACAAGGCAATCAGCCCCAGCATTTT. This gives the protein CASSPGGLQGNQPQHF. The chain couples TRBV5-1 to TRBJ1-5, with D possibly TRBD1 on 6 matching bases. The CDR3 is 16 amino acids. V was pared by 4 bases and J by 2 bases, with 16 bases between. CDR1 is SGHRS, CDR2 YFSETQ, per germline.

The chain links TRBV5-1 to TRBJ2-3; 7 nucleotides line up with TRBD1. J gave up 0 bases and V 4 bases, and 2 bases lay outside the gene matches. Germline CDR1 reads SGHRS; CDR2 reads YFSETQ. The length of the CDR3 is 14 residues. The CDR3: CASSDRASTDTQYF. CDR3 coding DNA: TGCGCCAGCAGCGACAGGGCTAGCACAGATACGCAGTATTTT.

The chain recombines TRBV28 with TRBJ1-1; a possible D gene is TRBD1 (5 bases). Germline CDR1 MDHEN, CDR2 SYDVKM. V dropped 8 bases and J dropped 6 bases, with 13 bases sitting between them. The CDR3 length is 12 residues. In nucleotides, the CDR3 is TGTGCCAGCCGACTTCCGGGGGCTGAAGCTTTCTTT. Protein product: CASRLPGAEAFF.

CDR3 protein: CASRTPGQGYNQPQHF. DNA of the CDR3: TGTGCCAGCAGAACACCGGGACAGGGCTACAATCAGCCCCAGCATTTT. This rearrangement joins TRBV6-6 to TRBJ1-5; 9 bases are a match to TRBD1. CDR3 length equals 16 residues. J gave up 3 bases and V 6 bases, and 9 bases lay outside the gene matches. The V gene's germline CDR1 is MNHNY and CDR2 SVGAGI (reference sequence).

This sequence joins TRBV12-3 or TRBV12-4 and TRBJ1-2; D ambiguous. This CDR3 is 13 amino acids long. V gave up 5 bases and J gave up 2 bases, with 9 bases separating them. The CDR3 DNA follows: TGTGCCAGCAGTCGAGGACGGAACTATGGCTACACCTTC. It encodes CASSRGRNYGYTF.

J is TRBJ1-4 and V is TRBV7-9, with no clear D. V lost 3 bases and J 10 bases, leaving 12 bases between the germline ends. The CDR3 is made up of 13 amino acids. CDR1 is SEHNR, CDR2 FQNEAQ, per germline (reference sequence). The CDR3 loop is CASSLNSDGKLFF. The CDR3 coding sequence is TGTGCCAGCAGCTTGAACTCCGACGGAAAACTGTTTTTT.

The V and J genes are TRBV5-6 and TRBJ2-2; 7 positions match TRBD2. Trimming at V came to 2 bases and at J to 2 bases, leaving 3 bases not matched to a gene. From germline, CDR1 is SGHDT and CDR2 YYEEEE. The CDR3 has 15 amino acids. The CDR3 is CASSFLAVNTGELFF. CDR3 sequence (DNA): TGTGCCAGCAGCTTTCTAGCGGTAAACACCGGGGAGCTGTTTTTT.

This clone turned up a few times. V gene TRBV6-5 combines with J gene TRBJ1-2; TRBD1 agrees at 7 bases. The CDR3 contains 11 residues. Germline V gives CDR1 MNHEY, CDR2 SVGAGI. Losses at the gene ends were 9 bases for V and 3 bases for J; bases not matched to a gene: 1. The CDR3 DNA is TGTGCCAGGGGGACAGACTATGGCTACACCTTC. The encoded protein is CARGTDYGYTF.

This clone was seen once. V is TRBV7-3 and J is TRBJ2-1, with D perhaps matching TRBD2 (7 bases). Trimming removed 5 bases from V and 0 bases from J, with 11 bases in between. This CDR3 contains 15 residues. The germline V gene has CDR1 SGHTA and CDR2 FQGTGA. For the CDR3, the DNA is TGTGCCAGCAGCCCAGGGGACTACTCCTACAATGAGCAGTTCTTC. Translating it yields CASSPGDYSYNEQFF.

The genes are TRBV18 and TRBJ1-5; D is unclear. Per germline, CDR1 KGHSH and CDR2 LQKENI. The CDR3 sequence is 13 residues long. Trimming stripped 4 bases from V and 6 bases from J, with 10 bases between. The DNA of the CDR3 is TGTGCCAGCTCACGCCTTACTCGTCAGCCCCAGCATTTT. This translates into CASSRLTRQPQHF. The full variable domain, its missing parts supplied by reference TRBV18 and TRBJ1-5, is NAGVMQNPRHLVRRRGQEARLRCSPMKGHSHVYWYRQLPEEGLKFMVYLQKENIIDESGMPKERFSAEFPKEGPSILRIQQVVRGDSAAYFCASSRLTRQPQHFGDGTRLSIL.

This chain connects TRBV2 to TRBJ2-1, with no clear D. Trimming removed 6 bases at V and 0 bases at J, with 15 bases between. Germline CDR1 and CDR2: SNHLY and FYNNEI. The CDR3 sequence is 16 residues long. Here the CDR3 reads CASRPPLRSSYNEQFF. The CDR3, as DNA: TGTGCCAGCAGACCCCCCCTCCGGAGCTCCTACAATGAGCAGTTCTTC.

In its sample, this clone was seen once. The V gene is TRBV28, the J gene TRBJ1-2; tentatively, D is TRBD1 (5 bases). Trimming pared 1 base from V and 7 bases from J, leaving 16 bases between. The CDR3 is made up of 15 amino acids. Germline loops: CDR1 MDHEN, CDR2 SYDVKM. CDR3 DNA sequence: TGTGCCAGCAGTTTATCCGTCGGGGGGAGAGGTGGCTACACCTTC. This encodes CASSLSVGGRGGYTF.

This clone was picked up a small number of times. The V and J genes are TRBV21-1 and TRBJ2-1. TRBV21-1 is reported as a pseudogene. The CDR3 contains 15 residues. The CDR3: CASSKEVAANNEQFF. The CDR3 region has the DNA TGTGCCAGCAGCAAAGAGGTGGCAGCTAACAATGAGCAGTTCTTC.

V is TRBV6-5 and J is TRBJ1-4; D remains ambiguous. The germline CDR1 and CDR2 sequences are MNHEY and SVGAGI. Trimming stripped 6 bases from V and 5 bases from J, with 10 bases between. There are 13 residues in the CDR3. Here the CDR3 DNA reads TGTGCCAGCAGGGGGATATTAAATGAAAAACTGTTTTTT. This translates into CASRGILNEKLFF.

This chain joins TRBV30 and TRBJ1-1; D is unclear. Germline lookup yields CDR1 GTSNPN and CDR2 SVGIG (reference sequence). This CDR3 comprises 11 residues. Trimming stripped 2 bases from V and 5 bases from J, with 6 bases between. The DNA of the CDR3 is TGTGCCTGGAGTCTGTCGACTGAAGCTTTCTTT. Translation gives CAWSLSTEAFF. Full variable domain (outside the CDR3, taken from reference TRBV30 and TRBJ1-1): SQTIHQWPATLVQPVGSPLSLECTVEGTSNPNLYWYRQAAGRGLQLLFYSVGIGQISSEVPQNLSASRPQDRQFILSSKKLLLSDSGFYLCAWSLSTEAFFGQGTRLTVV.

The chain links TRBV24-1 to TRBJ1-3; no definite D call. Per germline, CDR1 KGHDR and CDR2 SFDVKD. The CDR3 consists of 13 residues. V was trimmed by 12 bases and J by 0 bases, leaving 11 bases between them. The CDR3 region is CAPSRRSGNTIYF. DNA for the CDR3: TGTGCCCCTTCCAGGCGCTCTGGAAACACCATATATTTT.

This chain connects TRBV7-6 to TRBJ1-6, with TRBD1 matching 7 bases. The J segment lost 7 bases and the V segment lost 5 bases, leaving 11 bases of the junction unmatched. Germline V gene lookup returns CDR1 SGHVS and CDR2 FNYEAQ. CDR3 length: 16 residues. The CDR3 coding sequence is TGTGCCAGCAGCCAATTAACCGGGACAGTGAATTCACCCCTCCACTTT. Its translation is CASSQLTGTVNSPLHF.

V gene TRBV7-1 combines with J gene TRBJ2-7; 13 nucleotides align to TRBD2. TRBV7-1 is labeled an ORF, and its function is uncertain. V lost 3 bases and J lost 4; bases outside the gene matches: 30. The CDR3 is 24 amino acids. The CDR3 spells CASSSRGRNNGLAGVKHSRYEQYF. CDR3 in DNA: TGTGCCAGCAGCTCCCGGGGGAGGAACAATGGACTAGCGGGAGTAAAACATTCTCGTTACGAGCAGTACTTC.

The genes are TRBV6-2 or TRBV6-3 and TRBJ1-4; no firm D call. This CDR3 is built from 12 residues. Trimming cost V 6 bases and J 10 bases, with 12 bases left between them. CDR1 MNHEY and CDR2 SVGEGT come from the germline V gene. This chain's CDR3 is CASSTGRAKLFF. CDR3 nucleotide sequence: TGTGCCAGCAGCACCGGACGGGCAAAACTGTTTTTT.

The rearrangement joins TRBV4-3 to TRBJ2-5, with TRBD2 matching over 10 bases. The germline V gene has CDR1 LGHNA and CDR2 YSLEER. The CDR3 contains 17 residues. Germline trimming cut 0 bases from V and 6 bases from J; bases unmatched to any gene: 10. CDR3 DNA sequence: TGCGCCAGCAGCCAAGAAGTCTTTAGCGGGAGGTACAAGACCCAGTACTTC. As protein: CASSQEVFSGRYKTQYF.

V gene TRBV7-7 combines with J gene TRBJ2-3, with D tentatively TRBD1 or TRBD2 (6 bases each). V was cut by 2 bases and J by 3 bases, with 12 bases left in between. The CDR3 consists of 15 residues. The germline CDR1 and CDR2 sequences are SSHAT and FNYEAQ (reference sequence). The CDR3 here is CASSLTGGNTDTQYF. The CDR3 nucleotides read TGTGCCAGCAGCTTAACCGGGGGCAATACAGATACGCAGTATTTT.

This clone was detected only once. The chain is built from TRBV19 and TRBJ1-1; TRBD1 is a possible D gene (5 bases). Deletions cut 8 bases from V and 0 bases from J, with 13 bases between. Germline CDR1 is LNHDA and CDR2 is SQIVND (reference sequence). This CDR3 contains 14 residues. DNA for the CDR3: TGTGCCAGTTCTGTGGGGGGGATGAACACTGAAGCTTTCTTT. Protein: CASSVGGMNTEAFF.